A single T cell receptor beta chain is shown here with its context. Original processing notes: Amplified reference gene primers provided the basis for estimating nucleated cell counts. Repertoires were generated with immunoSEQ multiplex PCR, while TCRdb's copy carries only in-frame clones and drops some. V, J and clone size derive from that table, while D and trimming were established from the DNA sequence. The sample has about 480,000 clones; more than 75% are singletons. Enrollees, roughly 18 to 89 years old, lived in 24 US areas. The record originates from a study of blood T cell repertoires in COVID-19. The wider study: The United States, Italy and Spain were the sources of the acute and convalescent COVID-19 samples.

V lost 6 bases and J 7 bases, leaving 20 bases between the germline ends. Germline CDR1 and CDR2: SGHRS and YFSETQ. The CDR3 is 14 residues long. The gene calls are TRBV5-1 and TRBJ2-7; tentative D call: TRBD2 (5 bases). The sequence was obtained from a woman in her forties who had recovered from COVID-19. What was sequenced was PBMCs or T cells enriched from blood (not recorded which). The CDR3, as DNA: TGCGCCAGCACCCCCGGCGGGTTCTACGGGGAGCAGTACTTC. This codes for CASTPGGFYGEQYF.